These T cell receptor beta chains were read from a single sample in a study of blood T cell repertoires in COVID-19. Sequencing was performed with immunoSEQ multiplex PCR; in TCRdb, only in-frame clones are kept and a portion is missing. The sample lists 210,000 or so clones, roughly 84% occurring once. The sample consisted of peripheral blood. The receptors originated from a man aged 35 to 55 with active or convalescent COVID-19. The CDR3 runs from the conserved cysteine through the conserved F or W. The order of the fields is J gene, V gene, clone size, D gene, CDR3 DNA, CDR3 protein. D genes are given only for firm matches. Rows may omit the clone size; those that give it use once, few, many or a size class.

TRBJ2-7 | TRBV11-3 | NA | NA | TGTGCCAGCAGCTTAGAATCTGGGGCGAACGAGCAGTACTTC | CASSLESGANEQYF
TRBJ2-1 | TRBV5-5 | NA | TRBD2 | TGTGCCAGCAGTCCCTCAAGCGGGAGGGCCCCAGGCAATGAGCAGTTCTTC | CASSPSSGRAPGNEQFF
TRBJ2-3 | TRBV6-6 | NA | NA | TGTGCCAGCAGTTTGTTAGCGGCGGACACAGATACGCAGTATTTT | CASSLLAADTDTQYF
TRBJ1-1 | TRBV5-1 | NA | NA | TGCGCCAGCAGCATCAGGACTGGGAACACTGAAGCTTTCTTT | CASSIRTGNTEAFF
TRBJ1-2 | TRBV5-4 | NA | NA | TGTGCCAGCAGCTCCTTCTACAGGGAAGAGGGCTACACCTTC | CASSSFYREEGYTF
TRBJ2-5 | TRBV2 | NA | NA | TGTGCCAGCAGTATGGAGGGGCGGGAGACCCAGTACTTC | CASSMEGRETQYF
TRBJ1-5 | TRBV10-1 | NA | NA | TGCGCCAGCAGTGAGTCGAACGGTTGGCCCCAGCATTTT | CASSESNGWPQHF
TRBJ2-1 | TRBV2 | NA | NA | TGTGCCAGCAGAACAGGGTTGGACAATGAGCAGTTCTTC | CASRTGLDNEQFF
TRBJ1-1 | TRBV28 | NA | NA | TGTGCCAGCAGTTCTGACCGACAGGCGGCCTCTTACAACACTGAAGCTTTCTTT | CASSSDRQAASYNTEAFF
TRBJ2-1 | TRBV5-5 | NA | TRBD2 | TGTGCCAGCAGCTTGGATGGGACTATTACCAATGAGCAGTTCTTC | CASSLDGTITNEQFF
TRBJ1-3 | TRBV6-6 | NA | TRBD1 | TGTGCCAGCACACGGGACAGAAGCTCTGGAAACACCATATATTTT | CASTRDRSSGNTIYF
TRBJ2-1 | TRBV7-9 | NA | TRBD1 | TGTGCCAGCAGCTTTCCGGGACAGGTGAATGAGCAGTTCTTC | CASSFPGQVNEQFF
TRBJ1-2 | TRBV10-3 | NA | TRBD1 | TGTGCCATCAGCTGGGGACAGGGAAAAGGGTATGGCTACACCTTC | CAISWGQGKGYGYTF
TRBJ2-1 | TRBV11-2 | NA | TRBD1 | TGTGCCAGCAGCTTCGCCAGGGGGCTCCCCACCTACAATGAGCAGTTCTTC | CASSFARGLPTYNEQFF
TRBJ2-7 | TRBV6-1 | once | NA | TGTGCCAGCAGTGAATGGGCAGAATCCTACGAGCAGTACTTC | CASSEWAESYEQYF
TRBJ1-2 | TRBV19 | few | TRBD1 | TGTGCCAGTGGGGACAGGGGAAAAAACTATGGCTACACCTTC | CASGDRGKNYGYTF
TRBJ1-3 | TRBV5-1 | NA | TRBD1 | TGCGCCAGCAGCGCCCAGGGGGGTGGAAACACCATATATTTT | CASSAQGGGNTIYF
TRBJ1-2 | TRBV28 | few | NA | TGTGCCAGCAGGCCGCCCGGTGTCCATGGCTACACCTTC | CASRPPGVHGYTF
TRBJ1-2 | TRBV4-1 | NA | NA | TGCGCCAGCAGCCAATACGGGACGGGAGTTTATGGCTACACCTTC | CASSQYGTGVYGYTF
TRBJ1-2 | TRBV28 | NA | TRBD1 | TGTGCCAGCAGTTTCCGACAGGGGGCTGGCTACACCTTC | CASSFRQGAGYTF
TRBJ2-5 | TRBV30 | NA | NA | TGTGCCTGGAGTAAGGGGGGGGTCCAAGAGACCCAGTACTTC | CAWSKGGVQETQYF
TRBJ2-3 | TRBV4-2 | NA | NA | TGTGCCAGCAGCCAAGAAAGCGGCACCTTCAGCACAGATACGCAGTATTTT | CASSQESGTFSTDTQYF
TRBJ1-2 | TRBV5-6 | NA | NA | TGTGCCAGCAGCTTCGGGGGACCCTCTGAAGTTGCGGGGTATGGCTACACCTTC | CASSFGGPSEVAGYGYTF
TRBJ1-3 | TRBV10-3 | NA | NA | TGTGCCATCAGTGGGGAGCCATCTGGAAACACCATATATTTT | CAISGEPSGNTIYF
TRBJ1-4 | TRBV5-6 | NA | TRBD1 | TGTGCCAGCAGCCCACCGGGACAGGGGACAGCTGCTAATGAAAAACTGTTTTTT | CASSPPGQGTAANEKLFF
TRBJ2-7 | TRBV28 | NA | NA | TGTGCCAGCAGTACAGGGATTCCACCCTACGAGCAGTACTTC | CASSTGIPPYEQYF
TRBJ2-1 | TRBV28 | NA | NA | TGTGCCAGCACCTTGCCGGGACACCCCTACAATGAGCAGTTCTTC | CASTLPGHPYNEQFF
TRBJ1-3 | TRBV5-1 | NA | NA | TGCGCCAGCAGCTTGGACCGGAGCTCTGGAAACACCATATATTTT | CASSLDRSSGNTIYF
TRBJ2-7 | TRBV6-2/TRBV6-3 | NA | TRBD1 | TGTGCCAGCAGTTACACCCCGGCAGGGGGTTTTTACGAGCAGTACTTC | CASSYTPAGGFYEQYF
TRBJ1-5 | TRBV6-5 | once | NA | TGTGCCAGCAGATCCAGACAGTCGGGGGGACAGCCCCAGCATTTT | CASRSRQSGGQPQHF
TRBJ1-1 | TRBV5-1 | NA | TRBD1 | TGCGCCAGCAGCTTGTTGGAGGGGGCGAGTACTGAAGCTTTCTTT | CASSLLEGASTEAFF
TRBJ1-2 | TRBV10-2 | NA | NA | TGCGCCAGCAGTGAGTGGCAAGACTATGGCTACACCTTC | CASSEWQDYGYTF
TRBJ2-7 | TRBV18 | NA | TRBD1 | TGTGCCAGCTCGGGACAGGGCGGCTACGAGCAGTACTTC | CASSGQGGYEQYF
TRBJ2-5 | TRBV21-1 | NA | NA | TGTGCCAGCAGCCCCAAGGGCCAGGGGGCGCTTTCGGAGACCCAGTACTTC | CASSPKGQGALSETQYF
TRBJ2-1 | TRBV18 | NA | NA | TGTGCCAGCTCACAGGAGCGGGTCCTGGCCTACAATGAGCAGTTCTTC | CASSQERVLAYNEQFF
TRBJ2-1 | TRBV2 | NA | NA | TGTGCCAGCGTCGCGGGTTCCTACAATGAGCAGTTCTTC | CASVAGSYNEQFF
TRBJ1-1 | TRBV6-5 | NA | NA | TGTGCCAGCAGGGCGAACACTGAAGCTTTCTTT | CASRANTEAFF
TRBJ2-7 | TRBV10-3 | NA | TRBD1 | TGTGCCATCGGACTCGGGACAGTATACGAGCAGTACTTC | CAIGLGTVYEQYF
TRBJ2-2 | TRBV5-1 | NA | NA | TGCGCCAGCAGCTTGAGCGGGCTAACCGGGGAGCTGTTTTTT | CASSLSGLTGELFF
TRBJ1-1 | TRBV28 | NA | NA | TGTGCCAGCAGTCTACAGGGCGCCAGGGCTTTCTTT | CASSLQGARAFF
TRBJ2-1 | TRBV11-2 | NA | NA | TGTGCCAGCAGCTCTTTACTAGCCTACTACAATGAGCAGTTCTTC | CASSSLLAYYNEQFF
TRBJ1-1 | TRBV3-1/TRBV3-2 | NA | NA | TGTGCCAGCAGCCAGGGTTTGGGCAGGAACACTGAAGCTTTCTTT | CASSQGLGRNTEAFF
TRBJ2-1 | TRBV7-3 | NA | TRBD1 | TGTGCCAGCAGCTCCGACAGGGGGCCCAATGAGCAGTTCTTC | CASSSDRGPNEQFF
TRBJ1-5 | TRBV10-3 | NA | NA | TGTGCCATCAGTGTAGCCAGCCAAGGCCAGCCCCAGCATTTT | CAISVASQGQPQHF
TRBJ1-5 | TRBV7-3 | once | NA | TGTGCCAGCAGCCCCCGCACGGGTGAACACAATCAGCCCCAGCATTTT | CASSPRTGEHNQPQHF
TRBJ1-5 | TRBV5-1 | few | NA | TGCGCCAGCAGCTTGTCTGGGTCGGGGGGCAATCAGCCCCAGCATTTT | CASSLSGSGGNQPQHF
TRBJ2-5 | TRBV13 | NA | NA | TGTGCCAGCAGCTTAGGGGGCGCAGAGACCCAGTACTTC | CASSLGGAETQYF
TRBJ2-7 | TRBV18 | NA | NA | TGTGCCAGCTCACCAGCCGACACGACCTACGAGCAGTACTTC | CASSPADTTYEQYF
TRBJ2-1 | TRBV28 | NA | TRBD1 | TGTGCCAGCAGTTTAGGGGACAGGGACAATGAGCAGTTCTTC | CASSLGDRDNEQFF
TRBJ1-1 | TRBV10-2 | once | NA | TGCGCCAGCAGTGAGTCAACCGGGGTCACTGAAGCTTTCTTT | CASSESTGVTEAFF
TRBJ2-7 | TRBV10-3 | NA | NA | TGTGCCATCAGTGAGACCGGGGGGCGCGGCGAGCAGTACTTC | CAISETGGRGEQYF
TRBJ1-2 | TRBV29-1 | NA | TRBD1 | TGCAGCGTTGGAGACAGGGGCCACACCTTC | CSVGDRGHTF
TRBJ2-7 | TRBV23-1 | once | TRBD2 | TGCGCCAGCAGTCAGGGGACTAGCGAACGCTACGAGCAGTACTTC | CASSQGTSERYEQYF
TRBJ1-1 | TRBV11-3 | NA | NA | TGTGCCAGCAGCCTAACAGCGAACACTGAAGCTTTCTTT | CASSLTANTEAFF
TRBJ2-7 | TRBV5-1 | NA | NA | TGCGCCAGCAGCTTGGCCGCAGGGTCTAACGAGCAGTACTTC | CASSLAAGSNEQYF
TRBJ2-3 | TRBV9 | NA | TRBD1 | TGTGCCAGCAGCGTAGGACAGGGAGAGGTCACAGATACGCAGTATTTT | CASSVGQGEVTDTQYF
TRBJ2-1 | TRBV4-2 | NA | NA | TGTGCCAGCAGCCAGGGGGACTTCTCCTACAATGAGCAGTTCTTC | CASSQGDFSYNEQFF
TRBJ1-3 | TRBV2 | NA | NA | TGTGCCAGCAGTGAGGGTCAGGCTAAGAACACCATATATTTT | CASSEGQAKNTIYF